The rows below give T cell receptor beta chains drawn from one sample of a study of technical replicates of blood from several donors. Clones were read by immunoSEQ multiplex PCR, and TCRdb kept only the in-frame ones, dropping some. The sample consists of about 82,000 clones, roughly 95% of them appearing once. Sequencing was performed on T cells isolated from PBMCs. These receptors originate from a human donor in good health. Each CDR3 is given with its conserved first and last residue. The D gene is left open where the match is weak. Rows may omit the clone size; those that give it use once, few, many or a size class.

J gene: TRBJ2-7
D gene: TRBD2
clone size: -
V gene: TRBV5-1
CDR3 protein: CASSSAGGPYEQYF
CDR3 DNA: TGCGCCAGCAGCTCGGCGGGAGGGCCCTACGAGCAGTACTTC

J gene: TRBJ1-1
D gene: -
clone size: -
V gene: TRBV28
CDR3 protein: CASMAGILDTEAFF
CDR3 DNA: TGTGCCAGCATGGCCGGGATATTGGACACTGAAGCTTTCTTT

J gene: TRBJ1-1
D gene: -
clone size: once
V gene: TRBV7-9
CDR3 protein: CASSLSGYTEAFF
CDR3 DNA: TGTGCCAGCAGCTTGTCAGGGTATACTGAAGCTTTCTTT

J gene: TRBJ1-5
D gene: TRBD1
clone size: -
V gene: TRBV28
CDR3 protein: CASSEPMGQSNQPQHF
CDR3 DNA: TGTGCCAGCAGTGAACCAATGGGACAGAGCAATCAGCCCCAGCATTTT

J gene: TRBJ2-3
D gene: TRBD2
clone size: -
V gene: TRBV19
CDR3 protein: CASSMIAGTTDTQYF
CDR3 DNA: TGTGCCAGTAGTATGATAGCGGGAACCACAGATACGCAGTATTTT

J gene: TRBJ1-4
D gene: -
clone size: -
V gene: TRBV7-9
CDR3 protein: CASSLLSGANEKLFF
CDR3 DNA: TGTGCCAGCAGCTTATTGTCAGGGGCTAATGAAAAACTGTTTTTT

J gene: TRBJ2-5
D gene: TRBD2
clone size: -
V gene: TRBV6-1
CDR3 protein: CASSGIAGLETQYF
CDR3 DNA: TGTGCCAGCAGTGGAATAGCGGGATTGGAGACCCAGTACTTC

J gene: TRBJ1-3
D gene: TRBD1
clone size: -
V gene: TRBV19
CDR3 protein: CASSRGVGNTIYF
CDR3 DNA: TGTGCCAGTAGCAGGGGGGTAGGAAACACCATATATTTT

J gene: TRBJ2-1
D gene: -
clone size: -
V gene: TRBV19
CDR3 protein: CASSILDYSRNEQFF
CDR3 DNA: TGTGCCAGTAGTATCCTGGACTACTCTCGCAATGAGCAGTTCTTC

J gene: TRBJ2-5
D gene: -
clone size: -
V gene: TRBV29-1
CDR3 protein: CSVEESGWAETQYF
CDR3 DNA: TGCAGCGTTGAAGAGTCAGGGTGGGCAGAGACCCAGTACTTC

J gene: TRBJ2-7
D gene: -
clone size: -
V gene: TRBV7-9
CDR3 protein: CASSRDTGNEQYF
CDR3 DNA: TGTGCCAGCAGCCGGGACACGGGGAACGAGCAGTACTTC

J gene: TRBJ2-3
D gene: TRBD2
clone size: -
V gene: TRBV5-1
CDR3 protein: CASSAGLALYTDTQYF
CDR3 DNA: TGCGCCAGCAGCGCAGGACTAGCCCTGTACACAGATACGCAGTATTTT

J gene: TRBJ1-1
D gene: -
clone size: -
V gene: TRBV6-1
CDR3 protein: CASSDTANTEAFF
CDR3 DNA: TGTGCCAGCAGTGACACAGCTAACACTGAAGCTTTCTTT

J gene: TRBJ2-1
D gene: -
clone size: few
V gene: TRBV7-9
CDR3 protein: CAGTGTSAYNEQFF
CDR3 DNA: TGTGCCGGAACCGGGACATCTGCCTACAATGAGCAGTTCTTC

J gene: TRBJ1-2
D gene: TRBD1
clone size: -
V gene: TRBV4-1
CDR3 protein: CASSQDSSGTGGYGYTF
CDR3 DNA: TGCGCCAGCAGCCAAGATTCGTCCGGGACAGGGGGCTATGGCTACACCTTC

J gene: TRBJ2-2
D gene: TRBD2
clone size: -
V gene: TRBV7-7
CDR3 protein: CASSISGTSTGELFF
CDR3 DNA: TGTGCCAGCAGCATTTCCGGGACTAGCACCGGGGAGCTGTTTTTT

J gene: TRBJ1-1
D gene: TRBD1
clone size: -
V gene: TRBV29-1
CDR3 protein: CSVRAGGMNTEAFF
CDR3 DNA: TGCAGCGTTAGGGCAGGGGGCATGAACACTGAAGCTTTCTTT

J gene: TRBJ1-4
D gene: TRBD1
clone size: -
V gene: TRBV27
CDR3 protein: CATRDRGRGNEKLFF
CDR3 DNA: TGTGCCACCAGGGACAGGGGGCGCGGTAATGAAAAACTGTTTTTT

J gene: TRBJ1-1
D gene: -
clone size: few
V gene: TRBV2
CDR3 protein: CACRVQQGLEAFF
CDR3 DNA: TGTGCCTGCCGTGTCCAGCAGGGGCTTGAAGCTTTCTTT

J gene: TRBJ2-3
D gene: -
clone size: -
V gene: TRBV27
CDR3 protein: CASSSSLGDFADTQYF
CDR3 DNA: TGTGCCAGCAGTTCGTCTCTCGGGGACTTCGCAGATACGCAGTATTTT

J gene: TRBJ1-2
D gene: -
clone size: -
V gene: TRBV11-1
CDR3 protein: CASSSVPNEGYGYTF
CDR3 DNA: TGTGCCAGCAGCTCCGTCCCCAACGAGGGCTATGGCTACACCTTC

J gene: TRBJ1-1
D gene: -
clone size: -
V gene: TRBV15
CDR3 protein: CATSRDNGVNAFF
CDR3 DNA: TGTGCCACCAGCAGAGATAACGGGGTGAACGCTTTCTTT

J gene: TRBJ2-3
D gene: -
clone size: -
V gene: TRBV25-1
CDR3 protein: CASSPSVGTTDTQYF
CDR3 DNA: TGTGCCAGCAGCCCGAGCGTGGGTACCACAGATACGCAGTATTTT

J gene: TRBJ2-7
D gene: -
clone size: once
V gene: TRBV6-5
CDR3 protein: CASSWRSGGEQYF
CDR3 DNA: TGTGCCAGCAGTTGGCGGTCTGGCGGGGAGCAGTACTTC

J gene: TRBJ2-3
D gene: -
clone size: -
V gene: TRBV10-3
CDR3 protein: CAIGGGSTDTQYF
CDR3 DNA: TGTGCCATCGGGGGCGGGAGCACAGATACGCAGTATTTT